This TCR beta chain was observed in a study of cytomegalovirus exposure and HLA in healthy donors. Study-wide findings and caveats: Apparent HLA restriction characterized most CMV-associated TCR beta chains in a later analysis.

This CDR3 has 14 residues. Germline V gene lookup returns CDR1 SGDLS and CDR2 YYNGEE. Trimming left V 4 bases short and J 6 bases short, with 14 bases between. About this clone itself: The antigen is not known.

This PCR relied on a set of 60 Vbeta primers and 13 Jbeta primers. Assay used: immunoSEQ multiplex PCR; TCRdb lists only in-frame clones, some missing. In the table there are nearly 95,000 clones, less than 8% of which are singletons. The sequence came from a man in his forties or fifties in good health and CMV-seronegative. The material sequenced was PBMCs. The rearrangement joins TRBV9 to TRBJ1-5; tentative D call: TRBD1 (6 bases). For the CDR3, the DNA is TGTGCCAGCAGCAGGGACAATGGGATTCAGCCCCAGCATTTT. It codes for CASSRDNGIQPQHF.